This section outlines one T cell receptor (beta chain) sequence together with its context. The antigen is undetermined. Sequencing was performed with immunoSEQ multiplex PCR; in TCRdb, only in-frame clones are kept and a portion is missing. The table records roughly 98,000 clones, approximately 94% of them present only once. These data come from a study of T cell responses to AZD1222 COVID-19 vaccine. Whole-study findings and limits: Sampled repertoires all dated from after the peak T cell response. Unmutated regions of variants are reportedly targeted by nearly half of spike-specific TCRs.

The specimen comprised peripheral blood, sampled on day 0 of AZD1222 vaccination. The sequence was obtained from an adult in good health.

The CDR3 is CASSDEGVNTEAFF. In DNA form, the CDR3 reads TGTGCCAGTAGTGACGAGGGGGTAAACACTGAAGCTTTCTTT. J is TRBJ1-1 and V is TRBV19; TRBD1 is a possible D gene (6 bases). The CDR3 has 14 amino acids. The V end was cut by 5 bases, the J end by 2 bases, with 12 bases between. Per the germline V gene, CDR1 is LNHDA and CDR2 is SQIVND (reference sequence). The entire variable domain, with the rest obtained from reference TRBV19 and TRBJ1-1, is as follows: DGGITQSPKYLFRKEGQNVTLSCEQNLNHDAMYWYRQDPGQGLRLIYYSQIVNDFQKGDIAEGYSVSREKKESFPLTVTSAQKNPTAFYLCASSDEGVNTEAFFGQGTRLTVV.